Described below is a single T cell receptor beta chain sequence and its context. The antigen is undetermined. This CDR3 contains 16 residues. The germline CDR1 and CDR2 sequences are KGHDR and SFDVKD. Losses at the gene ends were 2 bases for V and 4 bases for J; bases not matched to a gene: 3. The data stem from a study of post-analysis software for immune sequencing data. Study-level background: Disease trajectories encompassed relapsing-remitting, secondary progressive and progressive-relapsing multiple sclerosis. General observations from the study: Patients used roughly five TRBV segments, including TRBV5-6, TRBV5-1 and TRBV20-1, more often than controls.

TCR beta libraries were prepared from cDNA with unique molecular identifiers. TCRdb recomputed calls from the PCR reads with MiXCR, one row per CDR3 protein. Of roughly 650,000 distinct CDR3 sequences listed, approximately 60% were seen once; the top ten hold approximately 10%. Sequencing input: blood. The sequence was obtained from a girl aged 2 to 10 with multiple sclerosis. The V call is TRBV24-1, the J call TRBJ2-1; 11 nucleotides line up with TRBD1. CDR3 protein: CATSDSGTGGYNEQFF. The CDR3 DNA sequence: TGTGCCACCAGTGATTCCGGGACAGGGGGATACAATGAGCAGTTCTTC.